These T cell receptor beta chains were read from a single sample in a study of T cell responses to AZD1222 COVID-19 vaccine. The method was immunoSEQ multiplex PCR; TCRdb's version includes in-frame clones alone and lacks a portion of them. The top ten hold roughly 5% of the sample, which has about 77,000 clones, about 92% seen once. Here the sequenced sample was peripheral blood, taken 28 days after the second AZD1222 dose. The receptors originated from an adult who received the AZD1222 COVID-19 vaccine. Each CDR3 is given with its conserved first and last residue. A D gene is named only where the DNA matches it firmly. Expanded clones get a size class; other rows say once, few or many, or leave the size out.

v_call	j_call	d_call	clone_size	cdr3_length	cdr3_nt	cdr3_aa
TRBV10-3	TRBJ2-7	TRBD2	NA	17	TGTGCCATCAGTGCTCCTCTGAGGGAGGGTAACTCCTACGAGCAGTACTTC	CAISAPLREGNSYEQYF
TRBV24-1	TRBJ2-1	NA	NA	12	TGTGCCACCAGTGAGGCCCCTAATGAGCAGTTCTTC	CATSEAPNEQFF
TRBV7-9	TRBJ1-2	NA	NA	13	TGTGCCAGCAGCCCGGACAGCCCTTATGGCTACACCTTC	CASSPDSPYGYTF
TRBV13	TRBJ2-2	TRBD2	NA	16	TGTGCCAGCAGCCCGGGACTAGCGGGAGGGCCCGGGGAGCTGTTTTTT	CASSPGLAGGPGELFF
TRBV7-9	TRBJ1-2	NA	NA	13	TGTGCCAGCAGCCCCTTGTGGGGATATGGCTACACCTTC	CASSPLWGYGYTF
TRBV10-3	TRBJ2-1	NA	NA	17	TGTGCCATCAGAGGAACAGGAGGCGACCCCAATTACAATGAGCAGTTCTTC	CAIRGTGGDPNYNEQFF
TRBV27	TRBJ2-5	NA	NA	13	TGTGCCAGCAGTTTATTAGGCGGAGAGACCCAGTACTTC	CASSLLGGETQYF
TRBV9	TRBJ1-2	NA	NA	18	TGTGCCAGCAGTGCTATACTACCCCGGGACCGAACTAACTATGGCTACACCTTC	CASSAILPRDRTNYGYTF
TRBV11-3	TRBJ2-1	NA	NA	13	TGTGCCAGCAGCGGGGTCGGGTGGGATGAGCAGTTCTTC	CASSGVGWDEQFF
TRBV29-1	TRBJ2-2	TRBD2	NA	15	TGCAGCGTTGGCCCGGGACTAGCGGGAGCCGGGGAGCTGTTTTTT	CSVGPGLAGAGELFF
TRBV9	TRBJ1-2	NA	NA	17	TGTGCCAATCAGGCATTTTTTGGGACCCCACGGGCCTATGGCTACACCTTC	CANQAFFGTPRAYGYTF
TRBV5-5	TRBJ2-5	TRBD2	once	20	TGTGCCAGCAGCTTCTCACCAAGCCGTGTATCTAGCGGCAACGGGGAGACCCAGTACTTC	CASSFSPSRVSSGNGETQYF
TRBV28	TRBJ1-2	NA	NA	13	TGTGCCAGCAGCCCGGACGAATCGGATGGCTACACCTTC	CASSPDESDGYTF
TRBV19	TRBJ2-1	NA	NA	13	TGTGCCAGTAGTACCAGCGCAAGTAATGAGCAGTTCTTC	CASSTSASNEQFF
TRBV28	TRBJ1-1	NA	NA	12	TGTGCCAGCAGTTTAGGTGGCGGCGAAGCTTTCTTT	CASSLGGGEAFF
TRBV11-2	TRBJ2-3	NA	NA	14	TGTGCCAGCAGGTCCGGACTGAGCACAGATACGCAGTATTTT	CASRSGLSTDTQYF
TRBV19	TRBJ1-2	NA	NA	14	TGTGCCAGTAGACCGAACGACAGATGGAGAGGCTACACCTTC	CASRPNDRWRGYTF
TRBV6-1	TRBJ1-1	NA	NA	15	TGTGCCAGCAGTGAAATCGGTTATTCAAACACTGAAGCTTTCTTT	CASSEIGYSNTEAFF
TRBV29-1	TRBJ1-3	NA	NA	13	TGCAGCGTTCGTCACGGCTCTGGAAACACCATATATTTT	CSVRHGSGNTIYF
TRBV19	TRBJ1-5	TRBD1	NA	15	TGTGCCAGTAGCTGGACAGGGAAGGGCAATCAGCCCCAGCATTTT	CASSWTGKGNQPQHF
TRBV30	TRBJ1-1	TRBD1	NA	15	TGTGCCTGGAGAACAGGGGGCGCATTATTCACTGAAGCTTTCTTT	CAWRTGGALFTEAFF
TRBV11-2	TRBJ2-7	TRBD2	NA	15	TGTGCCAGCAGCGCAAGCGGGAGAGTTCTGTACGAGCAGTACTTC	CASSASGRVLYEQYF
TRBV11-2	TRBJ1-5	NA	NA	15	TGTGCCAGCAGCTTAGATTTGGGAGGAGGCCAGCCCCAGCATTTT	CASSLDLGGGQPQHF
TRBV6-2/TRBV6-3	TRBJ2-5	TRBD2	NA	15	TGTGCCAGCAGTTACTTACTAGCGGGAGGCGAGACCCAGTACTTC	CASSYLLAGGETQYF
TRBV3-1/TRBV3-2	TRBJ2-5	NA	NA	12	TGTGCCAGCAGCCAAGGCGGGCGAACCCAGTACTTC	CASSQGGRTQYF
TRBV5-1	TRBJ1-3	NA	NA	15	TGCGCCAGCAGCTTGGGGGGCGCGGTGGGAAACACCATATATTTT	CASSLGGAVGNTIYF
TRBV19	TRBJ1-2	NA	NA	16	TGTGCCAGTAGTATTAACTCAGGGCCGACTTACTATGGCTACACCTTC	CASSINSGPTYYGYTF
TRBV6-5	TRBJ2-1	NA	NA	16	TGTGCCAGCAGTTACTCGCGGCAGGTAGACCGCGCTGAGCAGTTCTTC	CASSYSRQVDRAEQFF
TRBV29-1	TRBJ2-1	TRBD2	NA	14	TGCAGCGTCCTTTTGGCGGGAGAGCCGCCCATGCCGTTCTTC	CSVLLAGEPPMPFF
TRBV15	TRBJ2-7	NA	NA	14	TGTGCCACCAGCAAAGAAGACCACCCCAAGGAGCAGTACTTC	CATSKEDHPKEQYF
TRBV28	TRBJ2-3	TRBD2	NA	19	TGTGCCAGCAGTTTTTCCCTAGCGGGATCTGGCCCTAGCACAGATACGCAGTATTTT	CASSFSLAGSGPSTDTQYF
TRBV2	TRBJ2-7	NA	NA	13	TGTGCCAGCAGCGTCCCTCCCGGCGACGAGCAGTACTTC	CASSVPPGDEQYF
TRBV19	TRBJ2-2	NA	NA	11	TGTGCCACCAACTACGGCGGGGAGCTGTTTTTT	CATNYGGELFF
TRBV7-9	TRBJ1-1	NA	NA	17	TGTGCCAGCAGCTTAGCCTCCGAGGGGGGGCAGCGGACTGAAGCTTTCTTT	CASSLASEGGQRTEAFF
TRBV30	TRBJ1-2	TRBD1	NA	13	TGTGCCTGGAGTACAGGGGGTACCTATGGCTACACCTTC	CAWSTGGTYGYTF
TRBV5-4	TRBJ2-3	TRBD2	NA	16	TGTGCCAGCAGTCCCCGACTAGCGGGAGGGTCGGATACGCAGTATTTT	CASSPRLAGGSDTQYF
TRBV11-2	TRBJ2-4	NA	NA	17	TGTGCCAGCAGCGGAGACGTGGGAGGCTTAGCCAAAAACATTCAGTACTTC	CASSGDVGGLAKNIQYF
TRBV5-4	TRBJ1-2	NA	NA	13	TGTGCCAGCAGCTTGTCTGCTAACTATGGCTACACCTTC	CASSLSANYGYTF
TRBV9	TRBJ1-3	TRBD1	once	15	TGTGCCAGCAGCCTTGGGACAGGGTCTGGAAACACCATATATTTT	CASSLGTGSGNTIYF
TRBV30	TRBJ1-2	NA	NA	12	TGTGCCTCTCTGGAGGGAGACTATGGCTACACCTTC	CASLEGDYGYTF
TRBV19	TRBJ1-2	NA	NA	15	TGTGCCAGTAGTATAACGAGGGATTCGGGCGGAGGCTACACCTTC	CASSITRDSGGGYTF
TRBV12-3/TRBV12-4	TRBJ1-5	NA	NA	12	TGTGCCAGCAGTCGGGGCAGTCAGCCCCAGCATTTT	CASSRGSQPQHF
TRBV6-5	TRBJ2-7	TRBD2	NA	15	TGTGCCAGCACCTCGCTAGCGGGGTACTCCTACGAGCAGTACTTC	CASTSLAGYSYEQYF
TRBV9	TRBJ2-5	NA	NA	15	TGTGCCAGCAGCGTAGGGGCGGTCAAACTGGAGACCCAGTACTTC	CASSVGAVKLETQYF
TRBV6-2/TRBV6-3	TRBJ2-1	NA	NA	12	TGTGCCAGCAGTTCCGTTGGGGATGAGCAGTTCTTC	CASSSVGDEQFF